The source of this T cell receptor (beta chain) is a study of blood T cell repertoires in COVID-19. Produced via immunoSEQ multiplex PCR; TCRdb's table is partial and in-frame only. The profile shows more than 250,000 clones, approximately 90% of them singletons. The V gene's germline CDR1 is LNHNV and CDR2 YYDKDF (reference sequence). Trimming removed 5 bases from V and 3 bases from J; junction bases left unmatched: 7. The CDR3 covers 15 residues. All recovered Cohort 3 donors got two negative PCRs, got clearance, or saw symptom resolution. This chain joins TRBV15 and TRBJ1-5; 7 bases align to TRBD1. This sequence originates from a woman in her 40s who had recovered from COVID-19. The sample taken for sequencing was PBMCs or T cells enriched from blood (not recorded which). The CDR3: CATSGPGTVNQPQHF. The CDR3 DNA follows: TGTGCCACCAGCGGACCAGGGACAGTCAATCAGCCCCAGCATTTT.